This T cell receptor beta chain derives from a study of identical twins. CDR3 length: 15 residues. With 3 bases removed from V and 0 bases from J, the gap between germline ends came to 15 bases. In germline, CDR1 is SQVTM, CDR2 ANQGSEA. TCRdb reanalysed the 5' RACE reads using MiXCR and keeps one entry per CDR3 protein. Of hundreds of thousands of distinct CDR3 sequences in the sample, about 24% were seen once. The sample was also reused in another study, on T cells expressing NK-cell markers.

The sample comprised CD4+ T cells sorted from blood. The clonotype was recovered from a young woman in good health. This chain links TRBV29-1 with TRBJ2-7; no reliable D call. The CDR3 region is CSVEGSTRSSYEQYF. CDR3 nucleotides: TGCAGCGTTGAGGGCTCGACAAGGAGCTCCTACGAGCAGTACTTC.